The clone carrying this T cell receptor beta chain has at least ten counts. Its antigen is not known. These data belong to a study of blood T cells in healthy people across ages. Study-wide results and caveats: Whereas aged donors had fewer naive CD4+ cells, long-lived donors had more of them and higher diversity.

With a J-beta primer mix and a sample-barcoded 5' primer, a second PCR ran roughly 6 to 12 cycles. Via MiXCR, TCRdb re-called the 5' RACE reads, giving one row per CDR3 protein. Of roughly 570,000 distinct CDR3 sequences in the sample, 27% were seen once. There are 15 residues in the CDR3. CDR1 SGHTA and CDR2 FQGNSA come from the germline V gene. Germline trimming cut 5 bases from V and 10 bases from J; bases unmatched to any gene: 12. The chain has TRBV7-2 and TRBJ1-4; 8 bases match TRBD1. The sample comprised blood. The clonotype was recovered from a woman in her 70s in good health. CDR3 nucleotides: TGTGCCAGCAGCGACACGGGACAGGCCTCGGGAAAACTGTTTTTT. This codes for CASSDTGQASGKLFF.